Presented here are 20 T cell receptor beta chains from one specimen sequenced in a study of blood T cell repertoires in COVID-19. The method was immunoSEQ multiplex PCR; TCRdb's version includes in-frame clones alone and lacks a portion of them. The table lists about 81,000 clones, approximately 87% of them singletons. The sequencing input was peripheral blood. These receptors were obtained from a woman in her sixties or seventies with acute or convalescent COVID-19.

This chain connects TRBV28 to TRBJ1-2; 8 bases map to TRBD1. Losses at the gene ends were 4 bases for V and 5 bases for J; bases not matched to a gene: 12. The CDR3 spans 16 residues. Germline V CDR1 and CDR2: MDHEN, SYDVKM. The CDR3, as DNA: TGTGCCAGCAGTTCCCGGACAGGGCCGCGAGGGTATGGCTACACCTTC. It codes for CASSSRTGPRGYGYTF.

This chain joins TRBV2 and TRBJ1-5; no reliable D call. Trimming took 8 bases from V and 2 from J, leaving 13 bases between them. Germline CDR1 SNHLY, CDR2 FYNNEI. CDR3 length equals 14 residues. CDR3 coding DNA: TGTGCCAGCGGAGGGCCCCTAGGCAATCAGCCCCAGCATTTT. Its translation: CASGGPLGNQPQHF.

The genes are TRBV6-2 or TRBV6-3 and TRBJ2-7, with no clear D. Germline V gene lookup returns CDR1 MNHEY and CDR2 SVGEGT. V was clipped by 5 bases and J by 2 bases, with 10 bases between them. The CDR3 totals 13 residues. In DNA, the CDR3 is TGTGCCAGCAGTCAGGCCGACACCTACGAGCAGTACGTC. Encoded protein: CASSQADTYEQYV.

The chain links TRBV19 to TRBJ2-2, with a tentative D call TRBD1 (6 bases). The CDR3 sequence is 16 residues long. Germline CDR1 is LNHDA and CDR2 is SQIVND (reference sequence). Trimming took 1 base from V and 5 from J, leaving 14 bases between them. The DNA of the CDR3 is TGTGCCAGTAGTATAGGTCAGGGGATAGGGACCGGGGAGCTGTTTTTT. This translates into CASSIGQGIGTGELFF.

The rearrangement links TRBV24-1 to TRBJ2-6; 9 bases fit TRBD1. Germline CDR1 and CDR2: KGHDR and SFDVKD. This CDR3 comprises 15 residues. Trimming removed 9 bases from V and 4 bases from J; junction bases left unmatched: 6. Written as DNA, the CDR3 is TGTGCCACCGGGACAGGGTTTGCGGGGGCCAACGTCCTGACTTTC. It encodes CATGTGFAGANVLTF.

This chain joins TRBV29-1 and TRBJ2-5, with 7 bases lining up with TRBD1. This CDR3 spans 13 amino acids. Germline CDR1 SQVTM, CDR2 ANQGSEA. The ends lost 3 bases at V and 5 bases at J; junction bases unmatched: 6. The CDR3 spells CSVDDRVYETQYF. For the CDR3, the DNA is TGCAGCGTTGACGACAGGGTATACGAGACCCAGTACTTC.

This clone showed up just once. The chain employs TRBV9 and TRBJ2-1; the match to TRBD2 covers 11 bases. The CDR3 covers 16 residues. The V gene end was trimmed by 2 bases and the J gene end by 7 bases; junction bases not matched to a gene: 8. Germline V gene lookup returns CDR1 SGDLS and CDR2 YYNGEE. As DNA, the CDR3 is TGTGCCAGCAGCGTTATATTAGCGGGAGGGATTAATGAGCAGTTCTTC. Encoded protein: CASSVILAGGINEQFF.

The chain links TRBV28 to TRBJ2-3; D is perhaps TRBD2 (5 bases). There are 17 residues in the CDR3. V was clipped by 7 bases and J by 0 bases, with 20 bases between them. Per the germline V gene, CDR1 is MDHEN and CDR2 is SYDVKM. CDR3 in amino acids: CASNSTWASPSTDTQYF. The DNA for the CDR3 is TGTGCCAGCAATTCTACTTGGGCTAGCCCAAGCACAGATACGCAGTATTTT.

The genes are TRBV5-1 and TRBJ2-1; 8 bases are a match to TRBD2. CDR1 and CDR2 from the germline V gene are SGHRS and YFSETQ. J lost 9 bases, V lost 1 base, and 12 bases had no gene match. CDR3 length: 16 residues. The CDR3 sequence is CASSLQREMAGREQFF. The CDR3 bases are TGCGCCAGCAGCTTGCAGCGGGAGATGGCCGGCCGTGAGCAGTTCTTC.

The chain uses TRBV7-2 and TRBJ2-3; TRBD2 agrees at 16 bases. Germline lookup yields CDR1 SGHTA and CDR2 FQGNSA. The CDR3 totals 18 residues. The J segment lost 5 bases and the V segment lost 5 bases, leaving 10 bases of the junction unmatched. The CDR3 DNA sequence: TGTGCCAGCAGCCCAGGGACTAGCGGGAGGGCGGTGGGAGATACGCAGTATTTT. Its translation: CASSPGTSGRAVGDTQYF.

The CDR3 DNA reads TGTGCCAGCACCTCTTTATCCCTCAGCGAGAACACTGAAGCTTTCTTT. Translation gives CASTSLSLSENTEAFF. The chain recombines TRBV3-1 (or the pseudogene TRBV3-2) with TRBJ1-1, with no clear D. The V end was cut by 7 bases, the J end by 1 base, with 19 bases between. CDR1 is LGHDT, CDR2 YNNKEL, per germline (reference sequence). The CDR3 has 16 residues.

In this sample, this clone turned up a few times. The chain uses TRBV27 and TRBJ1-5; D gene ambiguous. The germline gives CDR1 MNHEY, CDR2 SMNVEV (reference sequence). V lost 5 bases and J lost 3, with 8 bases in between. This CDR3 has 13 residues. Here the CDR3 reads CASSREPNQPQHF. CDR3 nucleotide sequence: TGTGCCAGCAGTCGGGAGCCCAATCAGCCCCAGCATTTT.

The CDR3 is CAWSTGALGGYTF. The CDR3 DNA is TGTGCCTGGAGTACAGGGGCCCTGGGGGGCTACACCTTC. V usage is TRBV30 and J usage is TRBJ1-2; 7 bases are a match to TRBD1. V shed 2 bases, J shed 8 bases, and the junction held 8 bases outside the gene matches. Looked up from germline, CDR1 is GTSNPN and CDR2 is SVGIG (reference sequence). The length of the CDR3 is 13 residues.

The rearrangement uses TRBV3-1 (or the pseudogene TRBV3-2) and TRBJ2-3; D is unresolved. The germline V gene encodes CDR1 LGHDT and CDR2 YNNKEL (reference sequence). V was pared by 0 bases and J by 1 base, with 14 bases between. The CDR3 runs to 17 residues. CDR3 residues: CASSQDFPGTRTDTQYF. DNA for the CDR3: TGTGCCAGCAGCCAAGACTTCCCGGGTACTCGCACAGATACGCAGTATTTT.

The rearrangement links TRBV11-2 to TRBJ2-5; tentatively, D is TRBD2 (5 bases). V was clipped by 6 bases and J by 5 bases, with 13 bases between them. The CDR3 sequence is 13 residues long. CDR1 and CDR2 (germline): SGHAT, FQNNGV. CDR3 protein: CASSRGSGETQYF. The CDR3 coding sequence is TGTGCCAGCAGTCGAGGCTCGGGGGAGACCCAGTACTTC. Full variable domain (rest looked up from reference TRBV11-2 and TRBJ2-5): EAGVAQSPRYKIIEKRQSVAFWCNPISGHATLYWYQQILGQGPKLLIQFQNNGVVDDSQLPKDRFSAERLKGVDSTLKIQPAKLEDSAVYLCASSRGSGETQYFGPGTRLLVL.

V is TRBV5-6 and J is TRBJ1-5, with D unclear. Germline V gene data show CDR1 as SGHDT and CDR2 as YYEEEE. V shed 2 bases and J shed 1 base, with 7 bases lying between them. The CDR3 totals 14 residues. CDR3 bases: TGTGCCAGCAGCTTCGGTTTCAGCAATCAGCCCCAGCATTTT. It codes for CASSFGFSNQPQHF. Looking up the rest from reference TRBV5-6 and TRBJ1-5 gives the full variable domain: DAGVTQSPTHLIKTRGQQVTLRCSPKSGHDTVSWYQQALGQGPQFIFQYYEEEERQRGNFPDRFSGHQFPNYSSELNVNALLLGDSALYLCASSFGFSNQPQHFGDGTRLSIL.

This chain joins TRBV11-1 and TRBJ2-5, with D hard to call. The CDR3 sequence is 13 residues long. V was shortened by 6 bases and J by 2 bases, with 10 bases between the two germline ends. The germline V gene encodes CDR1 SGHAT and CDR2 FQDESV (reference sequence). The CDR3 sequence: CASSTTLQETQYF. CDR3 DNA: TGTGCCAGCAGTACTACGTTACAAGAGACCCAGTACTTC.

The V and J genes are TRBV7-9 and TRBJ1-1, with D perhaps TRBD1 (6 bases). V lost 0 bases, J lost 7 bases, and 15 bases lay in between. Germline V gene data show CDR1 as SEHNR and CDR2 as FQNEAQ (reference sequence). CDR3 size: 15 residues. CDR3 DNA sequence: TGTGCCAGCAGCTTAGCCCAAATGACAGGAGATGAAGCTTTCTTT. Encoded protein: CASSLAQMTGDEAFF. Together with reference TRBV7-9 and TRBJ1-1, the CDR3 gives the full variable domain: DTGVSQNPRHKITKRGQNVTFRCDPISEHNRLYWYRQTLGQGPEFLTYFQNEAQLEKSRLLSDRFSAERPKGSFSTLEIQRTEQGDSAMYLCASSLAQMTGDEAFFGQGTRLTVV.

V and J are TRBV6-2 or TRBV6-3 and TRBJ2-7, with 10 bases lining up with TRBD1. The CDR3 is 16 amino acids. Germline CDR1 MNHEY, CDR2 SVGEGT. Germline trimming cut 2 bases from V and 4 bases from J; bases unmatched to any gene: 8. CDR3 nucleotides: TGTGCCAGCAGTTACCCCACCGGACAGGGGGTGTACGAGCAGTACGTC. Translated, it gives CASSYPTGQGVYEQYV.

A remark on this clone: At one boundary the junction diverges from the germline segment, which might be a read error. CDR3 bases: TGTGCCAGCTCACCGGAAGAGTGGCGGGGGGTCTTC. It specifies CASSPEEWRGVF. The V call is TRBV18, the J call TRBJ2-1; 8 nucleotides line up with TRBD2. Germline CDR1 KGHSH, CDR2 LQKENI. This CDR3 contains 12 residues. Using reference TRBV18 and TRBJ2-1 for the parts outside the CDR3, the full variable domain is NAGVMQNPRHLVRRRGQEARLRCSPMKGHSHVYWYRQLPEEGLKFMVYLQKENIIDESGMPKERFSAEFPKEGPSILRIQQVVRGDSAAYFCASSPEEWRGVFGPGTRLTVL.